This T cell receptor (beta chain) is drawn from a study of technical replicates of blood from several donors. The V gene end was trimmed by 4 bases and the J gene end by 6 bases; junction bases not matched to a gene: 7. This CDR3 is 14 amino acids long. Germline V gene data show CDR1 as SQVTM and CDR2 as ANQGSEA. Clones were sequenced by immunoSEQ multiplex PCR, and TCRdb holds only the in-frame ones, with some missing. The sample lists about 83,000 clones, approximately 90% occurring once. The sequenced material came from T cells isolated from PBMCs. The TCR originated in a human donor in good health. The rearrangement uses TRBV29-1 and TRBJ2-4; 9 bases match TRBD1. The CDR3 here is CSVGGGQGINIQYF. Here the CDR3 DNA reads TGCAGCGTTGGAGGTGGACAGGGGATAAACATTCAGTACTTC.